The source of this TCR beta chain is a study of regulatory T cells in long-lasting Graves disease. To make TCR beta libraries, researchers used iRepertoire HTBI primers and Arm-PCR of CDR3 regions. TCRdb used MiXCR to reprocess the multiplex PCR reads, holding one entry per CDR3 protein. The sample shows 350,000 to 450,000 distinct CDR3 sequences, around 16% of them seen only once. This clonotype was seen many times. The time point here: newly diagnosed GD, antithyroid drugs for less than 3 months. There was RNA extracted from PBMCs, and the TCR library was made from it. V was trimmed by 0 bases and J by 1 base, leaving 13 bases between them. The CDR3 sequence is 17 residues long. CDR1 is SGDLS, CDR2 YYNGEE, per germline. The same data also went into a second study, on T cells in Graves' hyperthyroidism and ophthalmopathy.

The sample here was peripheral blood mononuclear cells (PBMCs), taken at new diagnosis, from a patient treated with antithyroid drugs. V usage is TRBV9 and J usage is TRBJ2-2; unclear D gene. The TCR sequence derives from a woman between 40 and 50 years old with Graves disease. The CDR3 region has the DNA TGTGCCAGCAGCGTAGCAGGCTGGCAGATGAACACCGGGGAGCTGTTTTTT. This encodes CASSVAGWQMNTGELFF.